This T cell receptor (beta chain) was identified during a study of T cells after yellow fever vaccination. Study background: Fractions of low cell number were prepared using SMART-Seq v4 Ultra Low Input. Study conclusions and caveats: Reappearing after the booster were most of the clones from primary vaccination (roughly 95% CD4, around 90% CD8).

Researchers made TCR cDNA using 5'RACE template switching, and this step added a universal primer site and UMIs. One entry per CDR3 protein, called by TCRdb with MiXCR from the 5' RACE reads. The table lists around 340,000 distinct CDR3 sequences, about 8.7% of them singletons. The CDR3 consists of 15 residues. Germline V gives CDR1 SGHRS, CDR2 YFSETQ. The germline V and J ends were trimmed by 4 bases and 4 bases, with 15 bases remaining between them. This clonotype was observed at least ten times. Its antigen remains unidentified. Sequences were derived from PBMCs, sampled on the day of the first yellow fever vaccination. The source is a man between 18 and 35 years old who received the YFV17D yellow fever vaccine. This rearrangement joins TRBV5-1 to TRBJ2-1; D might be TRBD2 (7 bases). The CDR3 DNA follows: TGCGCCAGCAGCCTGGGGGCGGGGGAGTACAATGAGCAGTTCTTC. Translated: CASSLGAGEYNEQFF. Together with reference TRBV5-1 and TRBJ2-1, the CDR3 gives the full variable domain: KAGVTQTPRYLIKTRGQQVTLSCSPISGHRSVSWYQQTPGQGLQFLFEYFSETQRNKGNFPGRFSGRQFSNSRSEMNVSTLELGDSALYLCASSLGAGEYNEQFFGPGTRLTVL.